The rows below give T cell receptor beta chains drawn from one sample of a study of T cell repertoires in cytomegalovirus infection. TCRdb re-called the reads through MiXCR, storing one row per CDR3 protein. The table includes roughly 700,000 distinct CDR3 sequences, about 33% detected once. For these receptors, no antigen is known. The material was cultured PBMCs, obtained from culture after CMV antigen stimulation. These receptors all come from a human donor in good health (CMV status not recorded). Some clones in this sample may be carry-over from other donors' samples. CDR3s include the opening cysteine and the closing phenylalanine or tryptophan. Each record gives: D gene, clone size, V gene, J gene, CDR3 DNA, CDR3 protein. A D gene is named only where the DNA matches it firmly. Part of the rows lack a size; the others show once, few, many or a class for expanded clones.

.	few	TRBV4-2	TRBJ1-1	TGTGCCAGCAGCCCCAAAGAGGGCGGCTATGAAGCTTTCTTT	CASSPKEGGYEAFF
.	.	TRBV6-1	TRBJ1-5	TGTGCCAGCGACAAGATCGGTTATAGCAATCAGCCCCAGCATTTT	CASDKIGYSNQPQHF
.	.	TRBV6-5	TRBJ2-2	TGTGCCAGCAGTTACGGCCAGGAAAACACCGGGGAGCTGTTTTTT	CASSYGQENTGELFF
.	.	TRBV3-1	TRBJ2-1	TGTGCCAGCAGCCAAGCGGGATATGGTTCTGAGCAGTTCTTC	CASSQAGYGSEQFF
.	.	TRBV14	TRBJ1-1	TGTGCCAGCAGCCGACACCTTCCGGGGGGCGCGGACACTGAAGCTTTCTTT	CASSRHLPGGADTEAFF
.	many	TRBV7-6	TRBJ1-1	TGTGCCAGCAGCTTAGGTCGGATCGACGGTACTGAAGCTTTCTTT	CASSLGRIDGTEAFF
.	few	TRBV12-3/TRBV12-4	TRBJ2-1	TGTGCCAGCAGTTTGACCGGCCACTACAATGAGCAGTTCTTC	CASSLTGHYNEQFF
TRBD2	few	TRBV7-9	TRBJ2-1	TGTGCCAGCAAAAAACGGGTAGCGGGAGGGGGAGGGGATGAGCAGTTCTTC	CASKKRVAGGGGDEQFF
.	.	TRBV7-6	TRBJ1-1	TGTGCCAGCAAACTCAGGAACACTGAAGCTTTCTTT	CASKLRNTEAFF
.	.	TRBV15	TRBJ2-5	TGTGCCACCAGCAGGGTGATTAGCCAAGAGACCCAGTACTTC	CATSRVISQETQYF
.	.	TRBV7-2	TRBJ1-3	TGTGCCAGCAGCCATCCGGTCTCTGGAAACACCATATATTTT	CASSHPVSGNTIYF
.	.	TRBV6-2/TRBV6-3	TRBJ1-2	TGTGCCAGCCGCTTTCTTCAGGGACTCTATGGCTACACCTTC	CASRFLQGLYGYTF
.	few	TRBV4-1	TRBJ1-4	TGCGCCAGCAGCCAAGTGGGGCGAGGGGCGACTAATGAAAAACTGTTTTTT	CASSQVGRGATNEKLFF
TRBD2	.	TRBV4-2	TRBJ2-3	TGTGCCAGCAGCCAAGTACCTAGCGGGGGTAGGGGAGATACGCAGTATTTT	CASSQVPSGGRGDTQYF
.	.	TRBV20-1	TRBJ2-5	TGCAGTGCTAGAGATCGGAAAGGGCTAGAGACCCAGTACTTC	CSARDRKGLETQYF
.	few	TRBV11-2	TRBJ1-5	TGTGCCAGCAGCGCCGACACCCGACGGCCCCAGCATTTT	CASSADTRRPQHF
.	few	TRBV7-2	TRBJ1-5	TGTGCCAGCAGCTTAGTTGGATACGGGCAGCCCCAGCATTTT	CASSLVGYGQPQHF
.	few	TRBV6-5	TRBJ2-7	TGTGCCACCACCAGGGATGGCTCCTACGAGCAGTACTTC	CATTRDGSYEQYF
TRBD2	.	TRBV7-9	TRBJ2-5	TGTGCCAGCCGACTCCTGAGCGGGGGACCGACCCAGTACTTC	CASRLLSGGPTQYF
TRBD2	.	TRBV29-1	TRBJ2-3	TGCAGCGGAATACCGGGACTACACACAGATACGCAGTATTTT	CSGIPGLHTDTQYF
.	.	TRBV20-1	TRBJ2-1	TGCAGTGCTAGAGCTCCTCTAGTCAACAATGAGCAGTTCTTC	CSARAPLVNNEQFF
TRBD2	.	TRBV7-2	TRBJ2-1	TGTGCCAGCAGCTTAAGGGTGGCGGGGGGGCGTAATGAGCAGTTCTTC	CASSLRVAGGRNEQFF
.	.	TRBV6-8	TRBJ2-1	TGTGCCAGCAGCCCCAGTAGTAACAATGAGCAGTTCTTC	CASSPSSNNEQFF
TRBD1	many	TRBV7-6	TRBJ1-6	TGTGCCAGCAGCCCCGGACAGGGGTATTCACCCCTCCACTTT	CASSPGQGYSPLHF